This T cell receptor beta chain was obtained from a study of cytomegalovirus exposure and HLA in healthy donors. Study-wide results and caveats: Investigators reported 150 to 200 TCR beta chains as tied to cytomegalovirus. Most TCR sequences proved rare, with some public TCRs found in many donors.

Note on this clone: As yet, its antigen is unknown.

Profiling relied on immunoSEQ multiplex PCR, and the TCRdb table lists in-frame clones only, not all of them. The table lists about 110,000 clones, approximately 85% of them singletons. Germline-derived CDR1 and CDR2 are SGHTA and FQGNSA. Losses at the gene ends were 4 bases for V and 0 bases for J; bases not matched to a gene: 8. This CDR3 spans 19 amino acids. The donors were part of the validation cohort, which consisted of roughly 110 subjects and was separate from the first cohort of 666 subjects. The TCR comes from a woman younger than 30 in good health and CMV-seronegative. The specimen was PBMCs. The chain employs TRBV7-2 and TRBJ2-1; 14 bases agree with TRBD2. CDR3 sequence reads: CASSSDRTSGGSSYNEQFF. The CDR3, as DNA: TGTGCCAGCAGCTCCGACCGGACTAGCGGGGGGAGCTCCTACAATGAGCAGTTCTTC.